The 8 T cell receptor beta chains below were found in one sample sequenced in a study of T-cell memory formation after mild COVID-19. TCRdb re-called the 5' RACE reads with MiXCR, one entry per CDR3 protein. The table has 200,000 or so distinct CDR3 sequences, 9% to 10% seen once; the top ten hold roughly 4%. Sequenced input: PBMCs or a T cell subset sorted from them (not recorded which). These TCRs come from a man younger than 35 who had mild COVID-19 (a few samples of this study predate the infection). Cell type and time point are not known.

This clonotype showed up just a few times. The chain has TRBV18 and TRBJ2-3; D is undetermined. Trimming shortened V by 3 bases and J by 4 bases, and 8 bases separated the two germline ends. CDR3 size: 13 residues. Germline CDR1 is KGHSH and CDR2 is LQKENI. The chain's CDR3 is CASSPGGADTQYF. CDR3 DNA sequence: TGTGCCAGCTCACCTGGCGGCGCAGATACGCAGTATTTT.

This clonotype was picked up a small number of times. The gene calls are TRBV7-9 and TRBJ2-3, with D perhaps matching TRBD1 or TRBD2 (5 bases each). V lost 3 bases, J lost 0 bases, and 10 bases lay in between. CDR3 length equals 15 residues. CDR1 SEHNR and CDR2 FQNEAQ come from the germline V gene (reference sequence). The CDR3 nucleotides read TGTGCCAGCAGCTTTAAACGGGGCAGCACAGATACGCAGTATTTT. Encoded protein: CASSFKRGSTDTQYF.

This clonotype was detected a few times. CDR3 DNA sequence: TGTGCCTGGAGTGTACGAGTGGGGGGGCCCCAGCATTTT. Its protein product is CAWSVRVGGPQHF. This chain links TRBV30 with TRBJ1-5; D possibly corresponds to TRBD1 (5 bases). V lost 0 bases to trimming and J lost 9 bases, with 12 bases between them. CDR1 is GTSNPN and CDR2 is SVGIG in the germline V gene (reference sequence). The CDR3 sequence is 13 residues long.

This clonotype was seen repeatedly, ten times or more. This sequence joins TRBV5-1 and TRBJ2-3; D ambiguous. Germline V gene data show CDR1 as SGHRS and CDR2 as YFSETQ. The CDR3 runs 13 residues. V lost 3 bases to trimming and J lost 1 base, with 6 bases between them. The CDR3 here is CASSYEGTDTQYF. The CDR3 region has the DNA TGCGCCAGCAGCTATGAGGGCACAGATACGCAGTATTTT.

The chain has TRBV4-1 and TRBJ1-2, with 11 bases matching TRBD1. V lost 4 bases, J lost 4 bases, and 8 bases stayed unmatched. CDR3 length: 16 amino acids. Germline assignment: CDR1 MGHRA and CDR2 YSYEKL. The CDR3 DNA reads TGCGCCAGCAGCCCCGGGACAGGGGGATTCTCCTATGGCTACACCTTC. Translating gives CASSPGTGGFSYGYTF.

Many counts were recorded for this clonotype. The rearrangement uses TRBV20-1 and TRBJ2-3; the D is unclear. The CDR3 covers 11 residues. The V end lost 3 bases, the J end lost 6 bases, and 7 bases lay between the germline ends. Germline V gene data show CDR1 as DFQATT and CDR2 as SNEGSKA (reference sequence). The CDR3 protein is CSASKGDTQYF. For the CDR3, the DNA is TGCAGTGCTAGTAAAGGGGATACGCAGTATTTT.

The CDR3 sequence: CSAVSEGVGYTF. The CDR3 DNA follows: TGCAGTGCTGTTTCGGAGGGGGTTGGCTACACCTTC. The chain joins TRBV20-1 to TRBJ1-2; D possibly corresponds to TRBD1 (6 bases). Trimming took 5 bases from V and 7 from J, leaving 14 bases between them. The CDR3 extends over 12 amino acids. Germline loops: CDR1 DFQATT, CDR2 SNEGSKA (reference sequence).

The rearrangement uses TRBV11-2 and TRBJ2-3; D not certain. Looked up from germline, CDR1 is SGHAT and CDR2 is FQNNGV. Trimming cost V 5 bases and J 1 base, with 16 bases left between them. This CDR3 region has 16 residues. CDR3 coding DNA: TGTGCCAGCAGCCCCCACGGACCAAAGGGCACAGATACGCAGTATTTT. Its translation: CASSPHGPKGTDTQYF.